The rows below give T cell receptor beta chains drawn from one sample of a study of blood T cell repertoires in COVID-19. Only in-frame clones appear in the TCRdb table, and some are missing; sequencing was by immunoSEQ multiplex PCR. The repertoire holds 200,000 to 250,000 clones, with 60% to 85% as singletons. The specimen was peripheral blood. Source of these receptors: a woman aged 70-85 years with acute or convalescent COVID-19. Both conserved end residues are part of each CDR3. D genes are given only for firm matches. A row's size may be missing; if present it is once, few, many or a size class.

>14|TRBV5-4|NA|TRBJ2-1|TRBD2
TGTGCCAGCAGCCAAAGCGGGGGGGCCGGGGAGCAGTTCTTC
CASSQSGGAGEQFF
>15|TRBV5-8|NA|TRBJ2-7|NA
TGTGCCAGCAGCTTGGGTGGGGCCGTTCCCTACGAGCAGTACTTC
CASSLGGAVPYEQYF
>15|TRBV9|NA|TRBJ1-5|TRBD1
TGTGCCAGCAGCGTGGACGGACAGGGGTGGCAGCCCCAGCATTTT
CASSVDGQGWQPQHF
>15|TRBV10-2|NA|TRBJ2-7|TRBD2
TGCGCCAGCAGGGTAGCGGGGGGGAATTCCTACGAGCAGTACTTC
CASRVAGGNSYEQYF
>16|TRBV18|once|TRBJ2-2|NA
TGTGCCAGCTCGCCTATACCCGGGGTTAACACCGGGGAGCTGTTTTTT
CASSPIPGVNTGELFF
>20|TRBV27|once|TRBJ2-7|TRBD1
TGTGCCAGCAGTTGGGATCCTCCACCGACGCACCGGGACAGGTATTGTCAGCAGTACTTC
CASSWDPPPTHRDRYCQQYF
>15|TRBV21-1|NA|TRBJ2-5|NA
TGTGCCAGCAGCCATGAGGAGGGGAACCAAGAGACCCAGTACTTC
CASSHEEGNQETQYF
>14|TRBV5-1|NA|TRBJ1-2|TRBD1
TGCGCCAGCAGCTTGTCTGACAGGGGGCTCGGCTACACCTTC
CASSLSDRGLGYTF
>14|TRBV2|NA|TRBJ2-1|NA
TGTGCCAGCATAGCGGCCAGCTCCTACAATGAGCAGTTCTTC
CASIAASSYNEQFF
>15|TRBV3-1/TRBV3-2|NA|TRBJ1-2|TRBD1
TGTGCCAGCAGCCTAGGGACAGGGTCCAACTATGGCTACACCTTC
CASSLGTGSNYGYTF
>14|TRBV19|NA|TRBJ2-2|TRBD1
TGTGCCAGTAGTTGGGGACAGGGCACCGGGGAGCTGTTTTTT
CASSWGQGTGELFF
>10|TRBV30|NA|TRBJ2-4|NA
TGTGCCTTGGAGGCCGACATTCAGTACTTC
CALEADIQYF
>15|TRBV2|NA|TRBJ2-3|TRBD2
TGTGCCAGCACTAGCGGGGGGGCCGGCACAGATACGCAGTATTTT
CASTSGGAGTDTQYF
>15|TRBV5-1|NA|TRBJ2-2|NA
TGCGCCAGCAGCGTTAGCAGCCGTGACACCGGGGAGCTGTTTTTT
CASSVSSRDTGELFF
>12|TRBV5-1|NA|TRBJ1-4|NA
TGCGCCAGCAGCTTGGCCGTCGGAGAACTGTTTTTT
CASSLAVGELFF
>14|TRBV10-1|NA|TRBJ2-3|TRBD1
TGCGCCAGCAGTGGGGACAGGGAGGGAGATACGCAGTATTTT
CASSGDREGDTQYF
>13|TRBV11-2|NA|TRBJ2-1|NA
TGTGCCAGCAGCTTAGACCGCCCGGAGCGGCAGTTCTTC
CASSLDRPERQFF
>15|TRBV5-1|NA|TRBJ2-1|TRBD2
TGCGCCAGCAGCCCCATTCCTATAGCGGGGAATGAGCAGTTCTTC
CASSPIPIAGNEQFF
>14|TRBV27|NA|TRBJ2-7|NA
TGTGCCAGCACCCAAAGCGGACAGCTTATTGAGCAGTACTTC
CASTQSGQLIEQYF
>14|TRBV6-1|once|TRBJ2-3|NA
TGTGCCAGCAGTGAAGTAGGGGGTACAGATACGCAGTATTTT
CASSEVGGTDTQYF
>17|TRBV5-8|NA|TRBJ2-5|TRBD2
TGTGCCAGCAGTCACGCGGGGGCTAGCGGGGTTAAAGAGACCCAGTACTTC
CASSHAGASGVKETQYF
>15|TRBV10-1|once|TRBJ2-3|TRBD2
TGCGCCAGCAGTGAGGGTCTAGCGGGGTCAGATACGCAGTATTTT
CASSEGLAGSDTQYF
>16|TRBV2|few|TRBJ1-5|TRBD1
TGTGCCAGCAGTGAAGCTGGACAGGGGGCCCCTCAGCCCCAGCATTTT
CASSEAGQGAPQPQHF
>14|TRBV4-3|few|TRBJ2-2|NA
TGCGCCAGCAAGGGAGACGGGTACACCGGGGAGCTGTTTTTT
CASKGDGYTGELFF
>13|TRBV30|many|TRBJ2-4|NA
TGTGCCTGGAGTATGGACAGTAAAAACATTCAGTACTTC
CAWSMDSKNIQYF
>13|TRBV7-6|NA|TRBJ2-5|TRBD2
TGTGCCAGCAGACCCGCTAGCGGTGAGACCCAGTACTTC
CASRPASGETQYF
>17|TRBV3-1/TRBV3-2|NA|TRBJ2-7|TRBD1
TGTGCCAGCAGCCAAGACCTACCCGGACAGGGCGCCTACGAGCAGTACTTC
CASSQDLPGQGAYEQYF
>16|TRBV11-2|once|TRBJ2-7|TRBD2
TGTGCCAGCAGCCCGAGACTAGCGGGGGGACCCTACGAGCAGTACTTC
CASSPRLAGGPYEQYF
>15|TRBV7-8|NA|TRBJ2-5|TRBD2
TGTGCCAGCAGCTTAGGAGGGACTATACACGCGTCCCAGTACTTC
CASSLGGTIHASQYF
>13|TRBV30|NA|TRBJ1-1|NA
TGTGCCTGGACCCGGGACTCCGGAACTGAAGCTTTCTTT
CAWTRDSGTEAFF
>16|TRBV14|NA|TRBJ2-7|TRBD2
TGTGCCAGCAGCCATCGGAGCGGGGGGGCATTGAGCGAGCAGTACTTC
CASSHRSGGALSEQYF